The clone carrying this TCR beta chain was recorded a few times. Its specificity is unknown. Fresh peripheral blood, approximately 9.7 ml, was the source of the PBMCs. CDR1 is SGHNT, CDR2 YENEEA, per germline. The CDR3 totals 15 residues. V was shortened by 3 bases and J by 0 bases, with 9 bases between the two germline ends. This specimen comes from a study of T cells in Graves' hyperthyroidism and ophthalmopathy. Findings of the study overall: A model using 13 V-J features told ophthalmopathy apart from stable hyperthyroidism. The blood repertoire included most of the expanded thyroid clonotypes above 0.001.

Amplified TCR beta CDR3 regions came from RNA transcripts. First-round RT-PCR of the TCR CDR3 relied on the HTBI primer set. TCRdb re-called the multiplex PCR reads through MiXCR, storing one row per CDR3 protein. Of around 300,000 distinct CDR3 sequences in the sample, approximately 15% are singletons; the top ten hold approximately 25%. This chain connects TRBV11-3 to TRBJ2-1; no clear D gene. The receptor comes from a woman in her thirties with Graves' hyperthyroidism. The sequencing sample was made of blood. CDR3 in amino acids: CASSFESSSYNEQFF. The CDR3 DNA sequence: TGTGCCAGCAGCTTCGAATCGAGCTCCTACAATGAGCAGTTCTTC.